This is a list of T cell receptor beta chains from one sample in a study of cytotoxic CD8 clonotypes in ibrutinib-treated CLL. TCRdb's copy holds only in-frame clones and misses some; the assay was immunoSEQ multiplex PCR. There are 300,000 to 350,000 clones in the sample; roughly 79% occur only once, and more than 6% lies in the top ten. This specimen was PBMCs, taken before ibrutinib treatment. Receptor source: a human donor with chronic lymphocytic leukemia. CDR3s leave out the opening cysteine and the closing phenylalanine or tryptophan.

V: TRBV5-1
J: TRBJ2-1
CDR3: ASMGSGRSSYNEQF

V: TRBV6-5
J: TRBJ2-7
CDR3: ASSWDLTYEQY

V: TRBV27
J: TRBJ2-7
CDR3: ASSLWGRGSYEQY

V: TRBV5-1
J: TRBJ1-4
CDR3: ASSFGSATNEKLF

V: TRBV10-1
J: TRBJ1-1
CDR3: ASSESTGENTEAF

V: TRBV29-1
J: TRBJ1-1
CDR3: SVPGYVNTEAF

V: TRBV2
J: TRBJ1-2
CDR3: ASSDTGYGYT

V: TRBV30
J: TRBJ1-2
CDR3: AWIGTDNYGYT

V: TRBV10-3
J: TRBJ2-7
CDR3: AISGSGRDGPYEQY

V: TRBV27
J: TRBJ1-5
CDR3: ASRETGQGQPQH

V: TRBV7-7
J: TRBJ2-5
CDR3: ASSLLAGTGETQY

V: TRBV4-1
J: TRBJ2-5
CDR3: ASSQTGGPGTQY

V: TRBV15
J: TRBJ2-7
CDR3: ATSRDPLRGTREQY

V: TRBV19
J: TRBJ2-1
CDR3: ASRGFGNEQF

V: TRBV7-2
J: TRBJ2-7
CDR3: ASSLDRDPRRGEQY

V: TRBV11-2
J: TRBJ1-2
CDR3: ASSKVGRGGYT

V: TRBV25-1
J: TRBJ2-1
CDR3: ASSESGGSYNEQF

V: TRBV5-4
J: TRBJ1-2
CDR3: ASSDGQIYGYT

V: TRBV6-5
J: TRBJ2-3
CDR3: ASSGATGINTQY

V: TRBV30
J: TRBJ2-2
CDR3: AWSVGVSSAGELF

V: TRBV9
J: TRBJ1-1
CDR3: ASSVELNTEAF

V: TRBV5-1
J: TRBJ2-7
CDR3: ASSIRISYEQY

V: TRBV9
J: TRBJ2-2
CDR3: ASSATGAGELF

V: TRBV28
J: TRBJ1-1
CDR3: ASSLTLNTEAF

V: TRBV4-1
J: TRBJ2-1
CDR3: ASSQTSGRSNEQF

V: TRBV6-5
J: TRBJ2-7
CDR3: ASEAGTGGYEQY

V: TRBV7-6
J: TRBJ2-7
CDR3: ASSRTSGRTEQY

V: TRBV4-1
J: TRBJ2-2
CDR3: ASTTVWGQGASGELF

V: TRBV19
J: TRBJ1-2
CDR3: ASRFRAGESQGPGYGYT

V: TRBV6-6
J: TRBJ2-5
CDR3: ASSYTIAGGPGTQY

V: TRBV10-3
J: TRBJ1-2
CDR3: AIKLGDNYGYT

V: TRBV7-9
J: TRBJ1-2
CDR3: ASSRGTNENYGYT

V: TRBV20-1
J: TRBJ1-2
CDR3: SVRGTDGYT

V: TRBV5-6
J: TRBJ2-5
CDR3: ASSLQGFRETQY

V: TRBV28
J: TRBJ1-5
CDR3: ASSLRQGGMWPQH

V: TRBV28
J: TRBJ1-1
CDR3: ASSLGGMNTEAF

V: TRBV11-2
J: TRBJ2-3
CDR3: ASSFGGRGDTQY

V: TRBV9
J: TRBJ2-1
CDR3: ASSVVQGNEQF

V: TRBV6-5
J: TRBJ2-7
CDR3: ASSYPERAYEQY

V: TRBV27
J: TRBJ2-3
CDR3: ASSLSVRGTQY

V: TRBV27
J: TRBJ2-7
CDR3: ASSSIAGTYEQY

V: TRBV9
J: TRBJ2-1
CDR3: ASSVSLAGFNEQF

V: TRBV14
J: TRBJ2-2
CDR3: ARHGLAGTRPGELF

V: TRBV6-5
J: TRBJ2-5
CDR3: ASSYSGRPETQY

V: TRBV5-6
J: TRBJ1-2
CDR3: ATTKVGGRLGGYT

V: TRBV28
J: TRBJ2-2
CDR3: ASSAGAGGELF

V: TRBV5-4
J: TRBJ1-1
CDR3: ASSVGNPGGAAEAF

V: TRBV7-3
J: TRBJ2-3
CDR3: ASSFGQGTTDTQY

V: TRBV30
J: TRBJ1-5
CDR3: AWSVGRGNQPQH

V: TRBV27
J: TRBJ2-7
CDR3: ASSLLQASGEQY

V: TRBV19
J: TRBJ1-2
CDR3: ASSIVQGSHYGYT

V: TRBV19
J: TRBJ2-7
CDR3: ASSIGLPSSYEQY